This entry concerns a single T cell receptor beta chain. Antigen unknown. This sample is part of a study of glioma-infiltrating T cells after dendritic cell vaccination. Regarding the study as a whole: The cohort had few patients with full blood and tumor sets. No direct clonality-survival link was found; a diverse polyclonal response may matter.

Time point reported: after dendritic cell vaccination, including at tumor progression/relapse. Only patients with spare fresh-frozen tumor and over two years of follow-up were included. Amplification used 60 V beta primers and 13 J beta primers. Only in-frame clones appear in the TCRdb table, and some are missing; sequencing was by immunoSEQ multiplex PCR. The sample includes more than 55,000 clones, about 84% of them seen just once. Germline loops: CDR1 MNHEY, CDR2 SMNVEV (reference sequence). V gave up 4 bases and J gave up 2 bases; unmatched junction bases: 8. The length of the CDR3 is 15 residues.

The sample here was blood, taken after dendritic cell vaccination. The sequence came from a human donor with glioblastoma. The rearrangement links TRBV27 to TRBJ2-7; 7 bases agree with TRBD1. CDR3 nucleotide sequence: TGTGCCAGCAGTTCACGACCGGGACAGACCTACGAGCAGTACTTC. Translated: CASSSRPGQTYEQYF.